Shown below are 17 T cell receptor beta chains from a single sample sequenced in a study of shared clonotypes between healthy human individuals. Profiled with immunoSEQ multiplex PCR; TCRdb holds only in-frame clones, not every one. The sample holds some 1 million clones, about 80% seen once. The sample consisted of memory CD4+ T cells sorted from blood. The subset is: CD45RA-negative fraction. The receptors derive from a man in his late teens or twenties in good health.

The chain combines TRBV7-2 with TRBJ2-3; D is unclear. Germline CDR1 reads SGHTA; CDR2 reads FQGNSA. CDR3 size: 12 residues. Trimming cost V 5 bases and J 3 bases, with 6 bases left between them. CDR3 amino acids: CASSQPTDTQYF. The CDR3 DNA is TGTGCCAGCAGCCAACCGACAGATACGCAGTATTTT.

CDR3 protein: CASRRGPEAFF. The CDR3 DNA follows: TGTGCCAGCCGGCGGGGCCCGGAAGCTTTCTTT. This chain links TRBV6-5 with TRBJ1-1; D is perhaps TRBD1 (5 bases). Looked up from germline, CDR1 is MNHEY and CDR2 is SVGAGI. This CDR3 has 11 amino acids. V shed 8 bases and J shed 8 bases, with 12 bases lying between them.

The CDR3: CSTQEGTGTDTQYF. The CDR3 bases are TGCAGCACCCAGGAGGGGACGGGCACAGATACGCAGTATTTT. The chain employs TRBV29-1 and TRBJ2-3, with TRBD2 as a possible D gene (6 bases). Deletions cut 8 bases from V and 1 base from J, with 16 bases between. The germline V gene encodes CDR1 SQVTM and CDR2 ANQGSEA. The length of the CDR3 is 14 residues.

The chain combines TRBV6-5 with TRBJ2-2; TRBD1 agrees at 9 bases. V gave up 10 bases and J gave up 2 bases; unmatched junction bases: 5. The germline CDR1 and CDR2 sequences are MNHEY and SVGAGI. The CDR3 is 14 residues long. CDR3 in DNA: TGTGCCACCCGGGACAGGGCCAACACCGGGGAGCTGTTTTTT. Translation gives CATRDRANTGELFF.

The chain recombines TRBV4-1 with TRBJ2-1; no definite D call. The CDR3 is 12 residues long. The V end lost 4 bases, the J end lost 7 bases, and 8 bases lay between the germline ends. CDR1 is MGHRA, CDR2 YSYEKL, per germline. CDR3 nucleotides: TGCGCCAGCAGCCCGCTAGGGAATGAGCAGTTCTTC. Translation gives CASSPLGNEQFF.

The chain recombines TRBV30 with TRBJ2-2; no clear D gene. CDR1 and CDR2 (germline): GTSNPN, SVGIG (reference sequence). The CDR3 has 13 amino acids. Trimming removed 2 bases from V and 13 bases from J, with 17 bases in between. The CDR3 here is CAWSIFRAPGLFF. As DNA, the CDR3 is TGTGCCTGGAGTATATTCCGGGCACCCGGGCTGTTTTTT.

V and J are TRBV7-2 and TRBJ1-5; D uncertain. V lost 7 bases and J lost 4, with 14 bases in between. Germline loops: CDR1 SGHTA, CDR2 FQGNSA. The CDR3 runs 14 residues. CDR3 amino acids: CASKFGGINQPQHF. CDR3 sequence (DNA): TGTGCCAGCAAATTCGGAGGGATAAATCAGCCCCAGCATTTT.

The chain links TRBV10-2 to TRBJ2-1; the D gene could be TRBD1 or TRBD2 (6 bases each). The CDR3 consists of 15 residues. Between the trimmed V and J ends, which lost 6 bases and 6 bases, there was a span of 18 bases. Germline CDR1 is WSHSY and CDR2 is SAAADI. The CDR3 coding sequence is TGCGCCAGCAGGCCCCCGGGGGCTGGAGGCAATGAGCAGTTCTTC. It codes for CASRPPGAGGNEQFF.

The chain employs TRBV6-5 and TRBJ1-2, with 9 bases lining up with TRBD1. The junction had 6 bases not matched to a gene; V was cut back by 6 bases and J by 7 bases. The CDR3 sequence is 13 residues long. CDR1 and CDR2 (germline): MNHEY, SVGAGI. The CDR3 sequence is CASSTQGAGGYTF. The CDR3 region has the DNA TGTGCCAGCAGCACACAGGGGGCGGGTGGCTACACCTTC.

As to this clone: Other DNA sequences in this specimen translate into the identical CDR3. J is TRBJ2-2 and V is TRBV5-1; D not certain. Trimming removed 0 bases from V and 0 bases from J, with 6 bases in between. The CDR3 is made up of 15 amino acids. Looked up from germline, CDR1 is SGHRS and CDR2 is YFSETQ. CDR3 sequence reads: CASSLATTNTGELFF. Here the CDR3 DNA reads TGCGCCAGCAGCTTGGCCACCACGAACACCGGGGAGCTGTTTTTT.

The chain couples TRBV28 to TRBJ1-1, with a weak D call TRBD1 (6 bases). The V gene's germline CDR1 is MDHEN and CDR2 SYDVKM. V was trimmed by 2 bases and J by 1 base, leaving 8 bases between them. The CDR3 is made up of 14 amino acids. CDR3: CASSLGGGNTEAFF. DNA of the CDR3: TGTGCCAGCAGTTTAGGAGGGGGGAACACTGAAGCTTTCTTT.

Turning to this clone: This specimen includes other DNA sequences encoding the same CDR3. V is TRBV25-1 and J is TRBJ2-7; TRBD2 aligns across 8 bases. Germline CDR1 MGHDK, CDR2 SYGVNS. The V gene end was trimmed by 5 bases and the J gene end by 2 bases; junction bases not matched to a gene: 2. This CDR3 has 13 amino acids. The CDR3 bases are TGTGCCAGCAGTTCAGCGGGAGCCTACGAGCAGTACTTC. The encoded protein is CASSSAGAYEQYF.

As DNA, the CDR3 is TGTGCCAGCAGCCCGTCGGGCGTCGGGTCCTACAATGAGCAGTTCTTC. Amino acids: CASSPSGVGSYNEQFF. This sequence joins TRBV9 and TRBJ2-1, with unresolved D. The CDR3 runs 16 residues. The germline CDR1 and CDR2 sequences are SGDLS and YYNGEE. V was clipped by 4 bases and J by 1 base, with 15 bases between them.

In its sample, this clone was seen a few times. Other nucleotide sequences in the sample specify the same CDR3. The chain links TRBV5-1 to TRBJ2-4; 11 bases align to TRBD2. J lost 1 base, V lost 0 bases, and 6 bases had no gene match. The germline V gene has CDR1 SGHRS and CDR2 YFSETQ. The CDR3 is made up of 18 amino acids. CDR3 nucleotide sequence: TGCGCCAGCAGCTTGGAGCTAGCGGGAGGTCGGGCCAAAAACATTCAGTACTTC. This gives the protein CASSLELAGGRAKNIQYF.

This sequence joins TRBV29-1 and TRBJ2-1; TRBD2 agrees at 14 bases. Germline V CDR1 and CDR2: SQVTM, ANQGSEA. The CDR3 extends over 15 amino acids. Trimming cost V 4 bases and J 6 bases; bases outside gene matches: 5. The CDR3 spells CSVAPTSGRANEQFF. As DNA, the CDR3 is TGCAGCGTTGCCCCGACTAGCGGGAGGGCCAATGAGCAGTTCTTC.

J is TRBJ1-1 and V is TRBV5-1; 7 bases fit TRBD1. The CDR3 is 15 residues long. V gave up 2 bases and J gave up 6 bases; unmatched junction bases: 10. The germline V gene has CDR1 SGHRS and CDR2 YFSETQ. CDR3 sequence: CASSFTGDGGAEAFF. CDR3 nucleotide sequence: TGCGCCAGCAGCTTTACAGGGGATGGTGGGGCTGAAGCTTTCTTT.

The chain links TRBV30 to TRBJ1-5; D not certain. Germline CDR1 reads GTSNPN; CDR2 reads SVGIG (reference sequence). With 0 bases removed from V and 4 bases from J, the gap between germline ends came to 13 bases. The CDR3 extends over 15 amino acids. The CDR3 here is CAWSVLGQKNQPQHF. CDR3 coding DNA: TGTGCCTGGAGTGTACTCGGCCAGAAGAATCAGCCCCAGCATTTT.